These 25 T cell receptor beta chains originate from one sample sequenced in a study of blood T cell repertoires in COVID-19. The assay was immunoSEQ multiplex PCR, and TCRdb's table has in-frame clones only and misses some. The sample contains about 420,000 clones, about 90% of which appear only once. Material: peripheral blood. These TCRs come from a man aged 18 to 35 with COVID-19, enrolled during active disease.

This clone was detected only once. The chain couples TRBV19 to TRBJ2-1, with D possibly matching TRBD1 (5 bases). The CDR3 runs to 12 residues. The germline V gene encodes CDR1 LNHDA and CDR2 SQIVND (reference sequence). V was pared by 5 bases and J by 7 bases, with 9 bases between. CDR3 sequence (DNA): TGTGCCAGTAGTGAACCAGGGAATGAGCAGTTCTTC. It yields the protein CASSEPGNEQFF.

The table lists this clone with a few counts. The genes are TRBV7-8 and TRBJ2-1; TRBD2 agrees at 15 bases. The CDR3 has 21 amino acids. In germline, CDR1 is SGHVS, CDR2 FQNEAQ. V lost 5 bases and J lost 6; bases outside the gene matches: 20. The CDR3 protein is CASSLGLAGGKVSGIPNEQFF. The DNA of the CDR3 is TGTGCCAGCAGCCTCGGACTAGCGGGAGGGAAGGTCAGTGGGATTCCCAATGAGCAGTTCTTC.

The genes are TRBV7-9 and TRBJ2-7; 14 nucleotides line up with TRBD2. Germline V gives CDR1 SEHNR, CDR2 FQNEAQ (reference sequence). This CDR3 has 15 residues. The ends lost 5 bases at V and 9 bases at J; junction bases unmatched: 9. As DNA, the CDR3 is TGTGCCAGCAGCACGGGACTAGCGGGAGTTTGGGTGCAGTACTTC. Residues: CASSTGLAGVWVQYF.

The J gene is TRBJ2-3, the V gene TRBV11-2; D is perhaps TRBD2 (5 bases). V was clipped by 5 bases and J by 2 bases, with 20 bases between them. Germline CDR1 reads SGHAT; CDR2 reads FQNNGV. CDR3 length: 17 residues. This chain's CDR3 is CASSHGRAIRHTDTQYF. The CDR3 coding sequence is TGTGCCAGCAGCCACGGGCGGGCGATTAGACACACAGATACGCAGTATTTT. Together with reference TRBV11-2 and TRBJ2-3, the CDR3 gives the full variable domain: EAGVAQSPRYKIIEKRQSVAFWCNPISGHATLYWYQQILGQGPKLLIQFQNNGVVDDSQLPKDRFSAERLKGVDSTLKIQPAKLEDSAVYLCASSHGRAIRHTDTQYFGPGTRLTVL.

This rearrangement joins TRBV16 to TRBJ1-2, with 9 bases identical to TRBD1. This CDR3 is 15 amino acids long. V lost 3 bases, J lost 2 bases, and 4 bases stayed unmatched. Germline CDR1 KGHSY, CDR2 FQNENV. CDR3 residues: CASSHSGTGNYGYTF. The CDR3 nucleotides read TGTGCCAGCAGCCATTCCGGGACAGGGAACTATGGCTACACCTTC.

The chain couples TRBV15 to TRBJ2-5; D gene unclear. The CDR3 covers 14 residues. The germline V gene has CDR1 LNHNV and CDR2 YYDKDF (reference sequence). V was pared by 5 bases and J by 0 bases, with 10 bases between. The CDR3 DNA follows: TGTGCCACCAGCTCAGTCCGGGACCAAGAGACCCAGTACTTC. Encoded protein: CATSSVRDQETQYF.

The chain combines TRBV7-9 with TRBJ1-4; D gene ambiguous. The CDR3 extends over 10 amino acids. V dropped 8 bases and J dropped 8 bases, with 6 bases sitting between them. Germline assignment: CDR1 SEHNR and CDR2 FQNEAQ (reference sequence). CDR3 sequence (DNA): TGTGCCAGCGCCGGGGAAAAACTGTTTTTT. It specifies CASAGEKLFF.

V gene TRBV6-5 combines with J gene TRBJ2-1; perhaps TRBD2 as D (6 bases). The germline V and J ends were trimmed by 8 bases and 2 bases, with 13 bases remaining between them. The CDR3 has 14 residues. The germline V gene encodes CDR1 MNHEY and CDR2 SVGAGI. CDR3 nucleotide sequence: TGTGCCAGCGGCAAGCGGGTGGCCTACAATGAGCAGTTCTTC. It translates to CASGKRVAYNEQFF.

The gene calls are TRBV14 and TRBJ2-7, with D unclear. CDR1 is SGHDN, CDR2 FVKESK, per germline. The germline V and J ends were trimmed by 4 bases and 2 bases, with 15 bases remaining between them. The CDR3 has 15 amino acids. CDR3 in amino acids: CASSPRQVPPYEQYF. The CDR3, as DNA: TGTGCCAGCAGCCCTCGGCAGGTCCCACCCTACGAGCAGTACTTC.

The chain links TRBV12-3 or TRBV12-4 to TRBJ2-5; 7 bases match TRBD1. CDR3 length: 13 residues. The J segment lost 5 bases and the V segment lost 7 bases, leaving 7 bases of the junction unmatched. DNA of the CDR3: TGTGCCAGCACGGGACAGTCGAGGGAGACCCAGTACTTC. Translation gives CASTGQSRETQYF.

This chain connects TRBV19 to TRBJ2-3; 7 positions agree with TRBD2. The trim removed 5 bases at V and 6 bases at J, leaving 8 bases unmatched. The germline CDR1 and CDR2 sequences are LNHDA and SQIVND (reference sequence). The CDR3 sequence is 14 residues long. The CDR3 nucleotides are TGTGCCAGTAGTTGGGACTACGGTGCCGATACGCAGTATTTT. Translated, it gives CASSWDYGADTQYF.

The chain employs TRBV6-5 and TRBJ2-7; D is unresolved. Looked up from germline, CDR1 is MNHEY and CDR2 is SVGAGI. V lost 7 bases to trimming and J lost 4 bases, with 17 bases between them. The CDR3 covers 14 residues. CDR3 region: CASKSGNSFYEQYF. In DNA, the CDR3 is TGTGCCAGCAAAAGTGGAAATAGCTTTTACGAGCAGTACTTC.

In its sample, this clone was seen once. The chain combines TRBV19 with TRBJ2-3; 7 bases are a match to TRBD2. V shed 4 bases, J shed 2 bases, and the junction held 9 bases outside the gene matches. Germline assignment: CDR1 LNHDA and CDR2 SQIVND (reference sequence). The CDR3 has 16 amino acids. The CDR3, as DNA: TGTGCCAGTAGTAAAGGCGTCGCGGGGGTCACAGATACGCAGTATTTT. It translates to CASSKGVAGVTDTQYF.

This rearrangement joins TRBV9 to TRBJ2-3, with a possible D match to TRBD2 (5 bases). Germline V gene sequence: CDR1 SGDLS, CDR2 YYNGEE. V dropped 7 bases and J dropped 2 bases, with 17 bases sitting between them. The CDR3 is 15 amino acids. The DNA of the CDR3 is TGTGCCAGCTCGCCTTGGGAGCGGCTCACAGATACGCAGTATTTT. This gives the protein CASSPWERLTDTQYF.

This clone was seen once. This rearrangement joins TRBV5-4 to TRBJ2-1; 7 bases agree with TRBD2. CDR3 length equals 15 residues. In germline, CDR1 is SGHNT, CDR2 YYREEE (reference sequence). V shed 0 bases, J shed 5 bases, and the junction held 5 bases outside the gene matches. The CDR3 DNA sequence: TGTGCCAGCAGCTTGGTTGCGGGGGACGACAATGAGCAGTTCTTC. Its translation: CASSLVAGDDNEQFF.

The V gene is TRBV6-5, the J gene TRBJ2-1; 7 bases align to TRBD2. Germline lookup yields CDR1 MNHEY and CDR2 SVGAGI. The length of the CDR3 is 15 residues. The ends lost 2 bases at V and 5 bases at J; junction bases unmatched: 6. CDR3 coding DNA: TGTGCCAGCAGTTACGGCGCGGGAGAGAACAATGAGCAGTTCTTC. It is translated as CASSYGAGENNEQFF.

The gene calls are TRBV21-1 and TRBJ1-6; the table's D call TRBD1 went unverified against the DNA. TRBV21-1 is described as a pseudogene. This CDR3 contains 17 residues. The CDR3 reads CASSKALSGRGHSPLHF. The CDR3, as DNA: TGTGCCAGCAGCAAAGCGCTTTCGGGCAGGGGACATTCACCCCTCCACTTT.

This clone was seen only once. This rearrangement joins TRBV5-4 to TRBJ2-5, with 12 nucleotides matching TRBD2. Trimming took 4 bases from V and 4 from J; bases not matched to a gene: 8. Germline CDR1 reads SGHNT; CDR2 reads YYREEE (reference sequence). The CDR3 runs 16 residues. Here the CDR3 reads CASSPGLAGTRETQYF. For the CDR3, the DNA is TGTGCCAGCAGCCCCGGACTAGCGGGAACTCGAGAGACCCAGTACTTC.

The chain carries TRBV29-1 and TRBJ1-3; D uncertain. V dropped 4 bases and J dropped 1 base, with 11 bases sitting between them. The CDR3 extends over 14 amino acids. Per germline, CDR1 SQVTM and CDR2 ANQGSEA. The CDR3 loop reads CSVVGLGSGNTIYF. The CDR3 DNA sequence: TGCAGCGTTGTTGGGCTTGGGTCTGGAAACACCATATATTTT.

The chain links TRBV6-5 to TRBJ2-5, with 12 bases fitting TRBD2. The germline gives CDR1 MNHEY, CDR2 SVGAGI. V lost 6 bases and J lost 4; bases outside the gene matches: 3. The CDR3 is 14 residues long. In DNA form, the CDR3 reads TGTGCCAGCAGGACTAGCGGGAGTTCAGAGACCCAGTACTTC. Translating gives CASRTSGSSETQYF.

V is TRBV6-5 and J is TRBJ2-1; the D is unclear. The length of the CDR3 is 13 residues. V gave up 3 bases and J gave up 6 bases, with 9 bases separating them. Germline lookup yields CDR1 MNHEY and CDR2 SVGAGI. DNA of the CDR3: TGTGCCAGCAGTTATGGGCCAAGCAATGAGCAGTTCTTC. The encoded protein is CASSYGPSNEQFF.

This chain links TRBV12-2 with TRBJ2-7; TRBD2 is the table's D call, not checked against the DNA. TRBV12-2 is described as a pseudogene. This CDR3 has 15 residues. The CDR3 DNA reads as TGTGCAAGTCGCACACCGGGACTAGAGATTTACGAGCAGTACTTC. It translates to CASRTPGLEIYEQYF.

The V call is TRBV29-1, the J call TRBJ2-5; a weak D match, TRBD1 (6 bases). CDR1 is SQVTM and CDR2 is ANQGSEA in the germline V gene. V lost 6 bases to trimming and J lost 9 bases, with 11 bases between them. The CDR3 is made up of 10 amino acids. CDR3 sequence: CSVRQGPQYF. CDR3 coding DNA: TGCAGCGTGAGGCAGGGGCCCCAGTACTTC.

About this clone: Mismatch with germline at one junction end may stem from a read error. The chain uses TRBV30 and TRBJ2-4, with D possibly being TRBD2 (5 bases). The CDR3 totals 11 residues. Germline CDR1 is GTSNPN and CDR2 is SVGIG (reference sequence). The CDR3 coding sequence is TGTGCCTGGAGTGTAGGCGTATTCCGGGGCTTC. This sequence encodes CAWSVGVFRGF.

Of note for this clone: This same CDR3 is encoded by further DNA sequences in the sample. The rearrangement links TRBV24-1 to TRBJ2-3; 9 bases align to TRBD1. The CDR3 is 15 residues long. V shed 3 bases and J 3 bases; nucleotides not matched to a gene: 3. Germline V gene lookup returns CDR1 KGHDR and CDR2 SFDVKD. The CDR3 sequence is CATSDTGQGTDTQYF. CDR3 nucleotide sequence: TGTGCCACCAGTGATACCGGACAGGGGACAGATACGCAGTATTTT.